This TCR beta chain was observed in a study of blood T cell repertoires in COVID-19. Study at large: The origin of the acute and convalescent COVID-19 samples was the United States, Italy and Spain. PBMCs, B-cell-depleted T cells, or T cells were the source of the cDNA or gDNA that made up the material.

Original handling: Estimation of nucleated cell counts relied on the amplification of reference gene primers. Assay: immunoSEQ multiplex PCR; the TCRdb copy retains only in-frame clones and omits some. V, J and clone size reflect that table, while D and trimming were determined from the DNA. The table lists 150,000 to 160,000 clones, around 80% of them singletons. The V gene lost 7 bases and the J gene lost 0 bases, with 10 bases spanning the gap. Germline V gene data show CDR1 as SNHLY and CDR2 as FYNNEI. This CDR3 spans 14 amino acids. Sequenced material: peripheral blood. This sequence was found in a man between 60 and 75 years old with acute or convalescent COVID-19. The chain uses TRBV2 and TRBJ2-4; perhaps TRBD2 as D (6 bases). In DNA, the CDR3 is TGTGCCAGCACAGGAGGGCTAGCCAAAAACATTCAGTACTTC. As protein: CASTGGLAKNIQYF.